This TCR beta chain was retrieved from a study of CD8 T cells in ankylosing spondylitis. TCRdb reanalysed the 5' RACE reads using MiXCR and keeps one entry per CDR3 protein. The sample contains about 140,000 distinct CDR3 sequences, 8% to 9% of which appear only once. There are 14 residues in the CDR3. Germline V gene sequence: CDR1 WSHSY, CDR2 SAAADI. V lost 4 bases to trimming and J lost 3 bases; unmatched junction nucleotides: 6. This clonotype showed up many times. The chain uses TRBV10-2 and TRBJ2-7, with 7 bases lining up with TRBD2. The source of this sequence is a male donor with ankylosing spondylitis. Input material: synovial fluid, either unsorted or a sorted T cell fraction (not recorded which). CDR3 sequence reads: CASSVTGGGYEQYF. In DNA, the CDR3 is TGCGCCAGCAGTGTAACGGGGGGAGGCTACGAGCAGTACTTC.